The T cell receptor (beta chain) under discussion was sequenced for a study of neurological immune-mediated disorders. This CDR3 spans 13 amino acids. Trimming cost V 4 bases and J 1 base, with 5 bases left between them. Per the germline V gene, CDR1 is SGHRS and CDR2 is YFSETQ. Each TCR transcript was tagged with a 10-nucleotide random UMI during 5'RACE. MiXCR, run by TCRdb on the 5' RACE reads, gives a single entry per CDR3 protein. The repertoire holds 52,000 or so distinct CDR3 sequences, about 4% seen once, with 1.9% in the top ten. This clonotype appeared many times. The antigen remains unidentified. Study-level findings and limits: There were no CDR3 amino acid sequences shared by expanded clones across subjects, a result suggesting private repertoires in all groups.

The study built sorted libraries from 850,000 to 1,000,000 CD4+ or CD8+ T cells. The sequenced sample was CD4+ T cells from blood. The V and J genes are TRBV5-1 and TRBJ2-2, with D uncertain. This receptor was obtained from a woman aged 35 to 49 with multiple sclerosis. CDR3 in DNA: TGCGCCAGCAGCCCGGAGAACACCGGGGAGCTGTTTTTT. This translates into CASSPENTGELFF.